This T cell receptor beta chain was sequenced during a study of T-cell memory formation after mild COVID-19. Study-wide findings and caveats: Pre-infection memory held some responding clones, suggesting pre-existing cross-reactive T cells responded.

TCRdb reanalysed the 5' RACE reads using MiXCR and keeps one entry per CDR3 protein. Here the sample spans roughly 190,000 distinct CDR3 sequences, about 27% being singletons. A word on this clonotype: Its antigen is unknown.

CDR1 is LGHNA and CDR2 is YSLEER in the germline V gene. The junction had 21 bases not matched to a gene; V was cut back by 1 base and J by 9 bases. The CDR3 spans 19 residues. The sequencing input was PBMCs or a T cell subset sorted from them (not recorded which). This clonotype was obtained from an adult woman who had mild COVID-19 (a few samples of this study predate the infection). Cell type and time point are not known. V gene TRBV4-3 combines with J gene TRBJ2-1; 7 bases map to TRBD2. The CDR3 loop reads CASSQVYSLATNLRPEQFF. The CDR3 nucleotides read TGCGCCAGCAGCCAAGTTTATTCACTAGCGACAAACCTGAGGCCTGAGCAGTTCTTC.